One sample yielded the 28 T cell receptor beta chains listed below, sequenced in a study of T cells in Graves' hyperthyroidism and ophthalmopathy. Authors of the study amplified TCR beta CDR3 regions from RNA transcripts. Carried out on the TCR CDR3, a first-round RT-PCR used the HTBI primer set. TCRdb re-derived calls from the multiplex PCR reads in MiXCR, one entry per CDR3 protein. The data show 500,000 or so distinct CDR3 sequences, 15% to 20% seen once. The sample consisted of blood. The receptors here all came from a woman younger than 35 with Graves' ophthalmopathy.

This clonotype was seen repeatedly, ten times or more. The chain combines TRBV2 with TRBJ2-3, with TRBD1 matching over 9 bases. The CDR3 contains 15 residues. Germline V CDR1 and CDR2: SNHLY, FYNNEI. V lost 6 bases, J lost 0 bases, and 4 bases stayed unmatched. In DNA, the CDR3 is TGTGCCAGCAGCGACAGGGGGATTAGCACAGATACGCAGTATTTT. Its protein product is CASSDRGISTDTQYF.

The chain recombines TRBV20-1 with TRBJ2-1, with TRBD1 identical over 9 bases. The CDR3 is 14 amino acids. Germline CDR1 DFQATT, CDR2 SNEGSKA (reference sequence). V lost 5 bases to trimming and J lost 3 bases; unmatched junction nucleotides: 5. For the CDR3, the DNA is TGCAGTGCTGAACAGGGGGCGGACTACAATGAGCAGTTCTTC. The encoded protein is CSAEQGADYNEQFF.

This chain uses TRBV6-2 or TRBV6-3 with TRBJ2-3; 13 positions agree with TRBD2. The CDR3 is 16 amino acids. V lost 5 bases and J lost 2; bases outside the gene matches: 4. CDR1 is MNHEY and CDR2 is SVGEGT in the germline V gene. The CDR3, as DNA: TGTGCCAGCAGTCTGGGGACTAGCGGGGTCACAGATACGCAGTATTTT. It codes for CASSLGTSGVTDTQYF.

This clonotype showed up many times. The chain couples TRBV7-8 to TRBJ2-3; D not resolved. The CDR3 covers 15 residues. In germline, CDR1 is SGHVS, CDR2 FQNEAQ. The V end was cut by 5 bases, the J end by 1 base, with 13 bases between. CDR3 sequence: CASSPPFRGTDTQYF. DNA of the CDR3: TGTGCCAGCAGCCCCCCGTTTCGCGGCACAGATACGCAGTATTTT.

This clonotype was detected ten times or more. V gene TRBV30 combines with J gene TRBJ2-3; TRBD2 matches at 9 bases. J gave up 4 bases and V 0 bases, and 5 bases lay outside the gene matches. Per the germline V gene, CDR1 is GTSNPN and CDR2 is SVGIG (reference sequence). The CDR3 is 15 residues long. The CDR3, as DNA: TGTGCCTGGAGTGTACGCGGGAGGGTCCCAGATACGCAGTATTTT. This encodes CAWSVRGRVPDTQYF.

Many counts were recorded for this clonotype. The CDR3 loop reads CASLSGGGINEQFF. Here the CDR3 DNA reads TGTGCCAGCCTTAGTGGGGGGGGCATCAATGAGCAGTTCTTC. This chain joins TRBV28 and TRBJ2-1; a weak D match, TRBD2 (7 bases). V was trimmed by 8 bases and J by 6 bases, leaving 17 bases between them. The CDR3 has 14 residues. Germline values: CDR1 MDHEN, CDR2 SYDVKM.

This clonotype came up many times. This rearrangement joins TRBV5-5 to TRBJ2-1; 8 bases are a match to TRBD2. The germline gives CDR1 SGHKS, CDR2 YYEKEE (reference sequence). V gave up 1 base and J gave up 4 bases; unmatched junction bases: 4. The CDR3 sequence is 15 residues long. CDR3 sequence reads: CASSLTGGVYNEQFF. The CDR3 DNA is TGTGCCAGCAGCTTGACGGGGGGGGTATACAATGAGCAGTTCTTC. The full variable domain, in which reference TRBV5-5 and TRBJ2-1 provide the parts outside the CDR3, is DAGVTQSPTHLIKTRGQQVTLRCSPISGHKSVSWYQQVLGQGPQFIFQYYEKEERGRGNFPDRFSARQFPNYSSELNVNALLLGDSALYLCASSLTGGVYNEQFFGPGTRLTVL.

The V and J genes are TRBV4-1 and TRBJ2-7, with 9 bases lining up with TRBD1. V shed 7 bases, J shed 4 bases, and the junction held 5 bases outside the gene matches. This CDR3 has 13 amino acids. The germline V gene has CDR1 MGHRA and CDR2 YSYEKL. Written as DNA, the CDR3 is TGCGCCAGCACAGGACAGGGGAGATACGAGCAGTACTTC. Its translation is CASTGQGRYEQYF.

The chain employs TRBV19 and TRBJ1-5; D is possibly TRBD1 (6 bases). In germline, CDR1 is LNHDA, CDR2 SQIVND (reference sequence). The CDR3 length is 14 residues. V lost 11 bases and J 2 bases, leaving 16 bases between the germline ends. In nucleotides, the CDR3 is TGTGCCGGGGGCCAGTTCGGTGGCAATCAGCCCCAGCATTTT. Its protein product is CAGGQFGGNQPQHF. The complete variable domain, with remaining parts taken from reference TRBV19 and TRBJ1-5, reads DGGITQSPKYLFRKEGQNVTLSCEQNLNHDAMYWYRQDPGQGLRLIYYSQIVNDFQKGDIAEGYSVSREKKESFPLTVTSAQKNPTAFYLCAGGQFGGNQPQHFGDGTRLSIL.

This chain connects TRBV7-9 to TRBJ2-7, with 8 bases that match TRBD1. The V gene's germline CDR1 is SEHNR and CDR2 FQNEAQ (reference sequence). The V and J ends lost 4 bases and 5 bases, in that order; junction bases with no gene match: 7. The CDR3 totals 14 residues. CDR3 sequence (DNA): TGTGCCAGCAGCTACCGGGGACAGGATAACGAGCAGTACTTC. Residues: CASSYRGQDNEQYF.

This chain links TRBV25-1 with TRBJ1-6, with a tentative D call TRBD1 (5 bases). Deletions cut 0 bases from V and 6 bases from J, with 12 bases between. CDR3 length equals 16 residues. CDR1 and CDR2 (germline): MGHDK, SYGVNS. CDR3 DNA: TGTGCCAGCAGTGAATACACCCGGGACCCTAATTCACCCCTCCACTTT. Its translation is CASSEYTRDPNSPLHF.

This clonotype was observed many times. This chain joins TRBV30 and TRBJ1-1; D is unresolved. The germline CDR1 and CDR2 sequences are GTSNPN and SVGIG (reference sequence). The CDR3 runs to 12 residues. Trimming shortened V by 0 bases and J by 0 bases, and 2 bases separated the two germline ends. The DNA of the CDR3 is TGTGCCTGGAGTGTCCTGAACACTGAAGCTTTCTTT. Protein product: CAWSVLNTEAFF.

In its sample, this clonotype was seen a few times. The genes are TRBV7-9 and TRBJ2-4; 8 bases line up with TRBD1. There are 17 residues in the CDR3. The ends lost 1 base at V and 1 base at J; junction bases unmatched: 6. Germline V lookup: CDR1 SEHNR, CDR2 FQNEAQ (reference sequence). In DNA form, the CDR3 reads TGTGCCAGCAGCTTAGTTGAGACAGGGGTGGCCAAAAACATTCAGTACTTC. Translated: CASSLVETGVAKNIQYF.

The rearrangement joins TRBV4-2 to TRBJ1-3; TRBD1 matches at 7 bases. Germline V CDR1 and CDR2: LGHNA, YNFKEQ. The CDR3 has 16 residues. With 3 bases clipped from V and 0 bases from J, the junction kept 5 bases outside the gene matches. Written as DNA, the CDR3 is TGTGCCAGCAGCCAGGCGACAGGGTCCTCTGGAAACACCATATATTTT. Residues: CASSQATGSSGNTIYF.

At least ten counts were recorded for this clonotype. This chain joins TRBV5-6 and TRBJ2-7; D possibly matches TRBD1 or TRBD2 (5 bases each). The CDR3 runs 16 residues. Germline values: CDR1 SGHDT, CDR2 YYEEEE. V lost 0 bases and J lost 2, with 15 bases in between. As DNA, the CDR3 is TGTGCCAGCAGCTTGGGCGCCGGGACGGGAACCTACGAGCAGTACTTC. Translating gives CASSLGAGTGTYEQYF.

This clonotype occurred a few times. V gene TRBV2 combines with J gene TRBJ1-2, with a weak D call TRBD1 (6 bases). Germline V gene lookup returns CDR1 SNHLY and CDR2 FYNNEI. The CDR3 consists of 14 residues. V was pared by 5 bases and J by 4 bases, with 14 bases between. CDR3 residues: CASSNTGGPYGYTF. CDR3 nucleotides: TGTGCCAGCAGTAATACGGGGGGCCCCTATGGCTACACCTTC. Variable domain in full (rest from reference TRBV2 and TRBJ1-2): EPEVTQTPSHQVTQMGQEVILRCVPISNHLYFYWYRQILGQKVEFLVSFYNNEISEKSEIFDDQFSVERPDGSNFTLKIRSTKLEDSAMYFCASSNTGGPYGYTFGSGTRLTVV.

This clonotype was seen ten or more times. V and J are TRBV20-1 and TRBJ2-7, with TRBD1 matching over 8 bases. Germline V gene lookup returns CDR1 DFQATT and CDR2 SNEGSKA (reference sequence). The junction had 8 bases not matched to a gene; V was cut back by 0 bases and J by 4 bases. This CDR3 contains 15 residues. As DNA, the CDR3 is TGCAGTGCTAGAGATGGAACAGGGGGTTTTTACGAGCAGTACTTC. Protein sequence: CSARDGTGGFYEQYF.

V is TRBV12-3 or TRBV12-4 and J is TRBJ2-2; 7 bases map to TRBD2. The CDR3 is 15 amino acids. V was clipped by 2 bases and J by 5 bases; unmatched bases: 5. CDR3 coding DNA: TGTGCCAGCAGTTTAAATCGGGGGGAAACCGGGGAGCTGTTTTTT. Residues: CASSLNRGETGELFF.

V and J are TRBV19 and TRBJ2-7; TRBD1 matches 10 bases. The V and J ends lost 2 bases and 2 bases, in that order; junction bases with no gene match: 15. Germline CDR1 and CDR2: LNHDA and SQIVND (reference sequence). There are 19 residues in the CDR3. CDR3 amino acids: CASSIRAGTGALVPYEQYF. CDR3 DNA: TGTGCCAGTAGTATACGGGCCGGGACAGGGGCATTGGTACCCTACGAGCAGTACTTC.

The chain has TRBV11-3 and TRBJ2-7, with TRBD2 matching over 11 bases. Germline V gives CDR1 SGHNT, CDR2 YENEEA. V was pared by 4 bases and J by 1 base, with 12 bases of the junction left unmatched. The CDR3 spans 18 residues. DNA of the CDR3: TGTGCCAGCAGCTCCCGATTAGGACTAGCGGGCCAATCCTACGAGCAGTACTTC. It is translated as CASSSRLGLAGQSYEQYF.

This clonotype showed up many times. V is TRBV5-1 and J is TRBJ1-1; TRBD1 agrees at 10 bases. This CDR3 contains 15 residues. V gave up 0 bases and J gave up 4 bases; unmatched junction bases: 3. Germline V CDR1 and CDR2: SGHRS, YFSETQ. CDR3 amino acids: CASSLGRTGGTEAFF. In DNA form, the CDR3 reads TGCGCCAGCAGCTTGGGTAGGACAGGGGGCACTGAAGCTTTCTTT.

This clonotype was detected many times. The J gene is TRBJ1-6, the V gene TRBV28; unclear D gene. The CDR3 contains 14 residues. Germline-derived CDR1 and CDR2 are MDHEN and SYDVKM. The germline V and J ends were trimmed by 8 bases and 0 bases, with 8 bases remaining between them. CDR3: CASLRTSYNSPLHF. As DNA, the CDR3 is TGTGCCAGCCTACGAACCTCCTATAATTCACCCCTCCACTTT.

A few counts support this clonotype. The chain employs TRBV6-2 or TRBV6-3 and TRBJ2-1; tentative D call: TRBD2 (6 bases). Trimming cost V 7 bases and J 3 bases, with 10 bases left between them. Germline V CDR1 and CDR2: MNHEY, SVGEGT. The CDR3 extends over 13 amino acids. CDR3: CASTPEGYNEQFF. CDR3 nucleotides: TGTGCCAGCACCCCGGAGGGCTACAATGAGCAGTTCTTC.

This clonotype was recorded at least ten times. J is TRBJ1-2 and V is TRBV29-1, with a weak D call TRBD1 (5 bases). CDR1 is SQVTM, CDR2 ANQGSEA, per germline. This CDR3 has 13 amino acids. V was clipped by 3 bases and J by 3 bases, with 11 bases between them. CDR3 residues: CSVDPGTDYGYTF. The CDR3 nucleotides are TGCAGCGTTGATCCCGGGACTGACTATGGCTACACCTTC.

This clonotype came up many times. This sequence joins TRBV11-2 and TRBJ2-1; 9 bases line up with TRBD1. CDR3 length: 16 amino acids. Trimming at V came to 5 bases and at J to 9 bases, leaving 14 bases not matched to a gene. Germline values: CDR1 SGHAT, CDR2 FQNNGV. CDR3 protein: CASSPGWTGVSSEQFF. The CDR3 region has the DNA TGTGCCAGCAGCCCGGGGTGGACAGGGGTTTCTAGTGAGCAGTTCTTC.

This clonotype was seen ten or more times. This sequence joins TRBV28 and TRBJ1-1; D might be TRBD1 (6 bases). CDR3 size: 13 residues. V was cut by 7 bases and J by 10 bases, with 19 bases left in between. Looked up from germline, CDR1 is MDHEN and CDR2 is SYDVKM. This chain's CDR3 is CASTPGADLRAFF. The DNA for the CDR3 is TGTGCCAGCACCCCGGGGGCGGACCTGCGAGCTTTCTTT.

The rearrangement joins TRBV9 to TRBJ2-7; 8 bases are shared with TRBD1. CDR1 and CDR2 from the germline V gene are SGDLS and YYNGEE. J gave up 6 bases and V 0 bases, and 2 bases lay outside the gene matches. This CDR3 spans 13 amino acids. CDR3 in DNA: TGTGCCAGCAGCGTAGGAACAGGGGGCGAGCAGTACTTC. Its protein is CASSVGTGGEQYF.

This clonotype has a count of ten or more. The chain combines TRBV6-1 with TRBJ2-1; 13 nucleotides match TRBD2. The CDR3 is made up of 15 amino acids. Germline V gene sequence: CDR1 MNHNS, CDR2 SASEGT. With V trimmed by 3 bases and J by 6 bases, 2 bases remained unmatched. The CDR3 DNA reads as TGTGCCAGCAGTGATAGGACTAGCGGGAGCAATGAGCAGTTCTTC. Amino acids: CASSDRTSGSNEQFF.